This TCR beta chain was recovered during a study of technical replicates of blood from several donors. Trimming removed 5 bases from V and 1 base from J; junction bases left unmatched: 4. CDR1 ENHRY and CDR2 SYGVKD come from the germline V gene. The CDR3 contains 16 residues. The repertoire was sequenced with immunoSEQ multiplex PCR; TCRdb's copy has only in-frame clones and lacks some. The table includes 50,000 to 70,000 clones, 80% to 90% detected once. The V call is TRBV10-3, the J call TRBJ1-6; 8 bases fit TRBD1. The sequenced sample consisted of PBMCs. The source of this sequence is a human donor in good health. Some clones in this sample may be carry-over from other donors' samples. The CDR3 DNA reads TGTGCCATCAGTAGGACAGGGAAATCCTATAATTCACCCCTCCACTTT. It codes for CAISRTGKSYNSPLHF.